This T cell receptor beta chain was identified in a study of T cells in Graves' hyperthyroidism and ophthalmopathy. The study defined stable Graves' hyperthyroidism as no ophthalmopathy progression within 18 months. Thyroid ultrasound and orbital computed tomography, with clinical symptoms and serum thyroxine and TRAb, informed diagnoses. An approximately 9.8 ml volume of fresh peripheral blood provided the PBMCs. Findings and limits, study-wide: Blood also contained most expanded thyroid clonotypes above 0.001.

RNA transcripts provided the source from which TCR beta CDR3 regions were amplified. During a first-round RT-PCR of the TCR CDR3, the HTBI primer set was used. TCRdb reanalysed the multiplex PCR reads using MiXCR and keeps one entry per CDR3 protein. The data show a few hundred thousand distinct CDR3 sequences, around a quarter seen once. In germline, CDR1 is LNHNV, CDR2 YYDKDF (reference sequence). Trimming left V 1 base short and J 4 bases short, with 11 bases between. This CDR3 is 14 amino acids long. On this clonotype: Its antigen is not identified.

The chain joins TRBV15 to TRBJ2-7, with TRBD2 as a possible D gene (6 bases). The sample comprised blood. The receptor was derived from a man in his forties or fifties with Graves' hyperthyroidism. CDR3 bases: TGTGCCACCAGCAGAGGGGACGGGAGTTACGAGCAGTACTTC. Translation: CATSRGDGSYEQYF.